This TCR beta chain emerged from a study of blood T cell repertoires in COVID-19. V was shortened by 4 bases and J by 6 bases, with 13 bases between the two germline ends. Germline assignment: CDR1 SGHRS and CDR2 YFSETQ. CDR3 length equals 13 residues. Symptom resolution, clearance, or two negative PCRs marked donors in Cohort 3 as recovered. Per the study methods: Using reference gene primer amplification, nucleated cell counts were estimated. Measured with immunoSEQ multiplex PCR; TCRdb has only the in-frame clones, and not every one. That table gives V, J and clone size, and the DNA gave D and trimming. This table holds hundreds of thousands of clones, more than 70% found once.

The sequence was collected from a woman aged 50 to 65 who had recovered from COVID-19. The specimen was PBMCs or T cells enriched from blood (not recorded which). The chain is built from TRBV5-1 and TRBJ1-2; D not resolved. Written as DNA, the CDR3 is TGCGCCAGCAGCCGAGAGACGGGGAATGGCTACACCTTC. Amino acids: CASSRETGNGYTF.